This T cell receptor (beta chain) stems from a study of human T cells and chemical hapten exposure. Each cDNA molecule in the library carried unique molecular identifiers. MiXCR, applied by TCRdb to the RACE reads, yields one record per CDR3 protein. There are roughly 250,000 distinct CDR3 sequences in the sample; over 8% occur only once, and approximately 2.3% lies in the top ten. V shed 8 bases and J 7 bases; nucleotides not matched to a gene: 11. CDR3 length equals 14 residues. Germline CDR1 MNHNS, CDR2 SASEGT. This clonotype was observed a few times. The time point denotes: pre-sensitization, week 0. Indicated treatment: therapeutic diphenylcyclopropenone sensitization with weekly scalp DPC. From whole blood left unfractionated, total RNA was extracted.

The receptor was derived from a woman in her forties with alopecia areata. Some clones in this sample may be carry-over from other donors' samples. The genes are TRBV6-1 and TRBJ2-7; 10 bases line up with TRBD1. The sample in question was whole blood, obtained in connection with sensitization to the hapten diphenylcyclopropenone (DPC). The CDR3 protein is CASEFGTGEREQYF. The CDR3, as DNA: TGTGCCAGCGAGTTCGGGACAGGGGAGCGGGAGCAGTACTTC.